Below, 26 T cell receptor beta chains from the same sample are listed, as sequenced in a study of blood T cells in healthy people across ages. A second PCR, run for roughly 7 to 12 cycles, used a sample-barcoded 5' primer plus a J-beta primer mix. TCRdb independently ran MiXCR on the 5' RACE reads; one entry per CDR3 protein. The table includes some 690,000 distinct CDR3 sequences, about 20% detected once. Sequenced input: blood. The receptors here all came from a man in his 70s in good health.

This clonotype was detected a few times. The genes are TRBV3-1 and TRBJ2-4, with TRBD1 as a possible D gene (5 bases). V lost 1 base to trimming and J lost 0 bases, with 16 bases between them. The CDR3 has 18 residues. Germline V gene data show CDR1 as LGHDT and CDR2 as YNNKEL (reference sequence). The CDR3 DNA reads as TGTGCCAGCAGCCAAGCTGTAGGGGTAGGATTAGCCAAAAACATTCAGTACTTC. As protein: CASSQAVGVGLAKNIQYF.

The chain uses TRBV28 and TRBJ1-2; 7 bases line up with TRBD1. CDR3 size: 14 residues. Looked up from germline, CDR1 is MDHEN and CDR2 is SYDVKM. The V segment lost 6 bases and the J segment 2 bases; nucleotides outside the gene matches: 6. CDR3 region: CASSSGQNNYGYTF. In DNA form, the CDR3 reads TGTGCCAGCAGCTCGGGACAGAACAACTATGGCTACACCTTC.

This clonotype was observed a few times. The rearrangement joins TRBV29-1 to TRBJ2-1; D is possibly TRBD2 (6 bases). V was pared by 3 bases and J by 7 bases, with 16 bases between. CDR3 size: 14 residues. Germline values: CDR1 SQVTM, CDR2 ANQGSEA. The CDR3 nucleotides are TGCAGCGTTGACCTACTCCAGGCGGGGAATGAGCAGTTCTTC. Its protein product is CSVDLLQAGNEQFF.

This clonotype was detected a few times. This chain uses TRBV20-1 with TRBJ1-1; 10 bases map to TRBD1. In germline, CDR1 is DFQATT, CDR2 SNEGSKA (reference sequence). The CDR3 runs 16 residues. Losses at the gene ends were 4 bases for V and 6 bases for J; bases not matched to a gene: 14. CDR3 nucleotide sequence: TGCAGTGCTATCCCGATCTTGGGACAGGGGTCGGCTGAAGCTTTCTTT. Residues: CSAIPILGQGSAEAFF.

Only a few counts were recorded for this clonotype. This chain uses TRBV18 with TRBJ2-3; TRBD2 is a possible D gene (6 bases). Germline V gives CDR1 KGHSH, CDR2 LQKENI. V was clipped by 3 bases and J by 2 bases, with 12 bases between them. The CDR3 runs 15 residues. CDR3 coding DNA: TGTGCCAGCTCACCGCCGGGACTCCTCACAGATACGCAGTATTTT. Translation: CASSPPGLLTDTQYF.

This clonotype appeared many times. The J gene is TRBJ2-5, the V gene TRBV7-2; D tentatively fits TRBD1 or TRBD2 (6 bases each). The V end was cut by 1 base, the J end by 1 base, with 10 bases between. From germline, CDR1 is SGHTA and CDR2 FQGNSA. CDR3 length: 15 residues. CDR3 residues: CASSLEGGLQETQYF. The CDR3 DNA reads as TGTGCCAGCAGCTTAGAGGGGGGCCTCCAAGAGACCCAGTACTTC.

This clonotype occurred a few times. The chain is built from TRBV20-1 and TRBJ2-5, with 8 bases aligning to TRBD2. Germline V gene lookup returns CDR1 DFQATT and CDR2 SNEGSKA (reference sequence). After removal of 0 bases from V and 2 bases from J, the junction contained 14 bases not matched to a gene. The CDR3 sequence is 18 residues long. The chain's CDR3 is CSARDLEESGSQQETQYF. The CDR3 DNA is TGCAGTGCTAGAGATCTAGAGGAGAGCGGGAGTCAACAAGAGACCCAGTACTTC.

V gene TRBV6-6 combines with J gene TRBJ1-1; D call uncertain. The CDR3 covers 14 residues. CDR1 and CDR2 (germline): MNHNY, SVGAGI (reference sequence). V gave up 2 bases and J gave up 1 base, with 8 bases separating them. CDR3 amino acids: CASSYASPNTEAFF. DNA of the CDR3: TGTGCCAGCAGTTACGCATCACCGAACACTGAAGCTTTCTTT.

This clonotype was observed a few times. The chain carries TRBV7-9 and TRBJ2-5; D might be TRBD2 (6 bases). This CDR3 contains 14 residues. From germline, CDR1 is SEHNR and CDR2 FQNEAQ (reference sequence). Trimming cost V 1 base and J 5 bases, with 11 bases left between them. Here the CDR3 reads CASSLVSLAETQYF. CDR3 nucleotides: TGTGCCAGCAGCTTAGTCAGCCTAGCGGAGACCCAGTACTTC.

The chain joins TRBV29-1 to TRBJ2-7; D possibly corresponds to TRBD2 (6 bases). The germline CDR1 and CDR2 sequences are SQVTM and ANQGSEA. Between the trimmed V and J ends, which lost 4 bases and 6 bases, there was a span of 19 bases. This CDR3 is 14 amino acids long. The CDR3 DNA sequence: TGCAGCGTTGTGGTGTTCGGGGGTCCAAGCGAGCAGTACTTC. Translation gives CSVVVFGGPSEQYF.

This clonotype was seen a few times. The V call is TRBV7-9, the J call TRBJ2-5, with unresolved D. Trimming shortened V by 7 bases and J by 4 bases, and 22 bases separated the two germline ends. The germline CDR1 and CDR2 sequences are SEHNR and FQNEAQ (reference sequence). The CDR3 spans 16 residues. The CDR3 nucleotides read TGTGCCAGCACCCCCGTGAAATCTCTTACTCCAGAGACCCAGTACTTC. This translates into CASTPVKSLTPETQYF. Together with reference TRBV7-9 and TRBJ2-5, the CDR3 gives the full variable domain: DTGVSQNPRHKITKRGQNVTFRCDPISEHNRLYWYRQTLGQGPEFLTYFQNEAQLEKSRLLSDRFSAERPKGSFSTLEIQRTEQGDSAMYLCASTPVKSLTPETQYFGPGTRLLVL.

This clonotype was seen a few times. The V and J genes are TRBV29-1 and TRBJ1-1, with 7 nucleotides matching TRBD1. CDR1 and CDR2 from the germline V gene are SQVTM and ANQGSEA. The J segment lost 1 base and the V segment lost 6 bases, leaving 8 bases of the junction unmatched. CDR3 length: 14 amino acids. The DNA of the CDR3 is TGCAGCGTGGCTTCTAACAGGGGGAACACTGAAGCTTTCTTT. It codes for CSVASNRGNTEAFF.

This chain connects TRBV4-2 to TRBJ2-3, with 8 bases matching TRBD1. J lost 4 bases, V lost 1 base, and 10 bases had no gene match. There are 17 residues in the CDR3. From germline, CDR1 is LGHNA and CDR2 YNFKEQ. For the CDR3, the DNA is TGTGCCAGCAGCCAAGTGTCACAGGGGGGTACGTCAGATACGCAGTATTTT. Translation gives CASSQVSQGGTSDTQYF.

The V call is TRBV18, the J call TRBJ2-3, with D perhaps TRBD2 (5 bases). Germline CDR1 KGHSH, CDR2 LQKENI. This CDR3 has 16 amino acids. V lost 3 bases and J lost 4, with 17 bases in between. The CDR3 bases are TGTGCCAGCTCACCTCGAGTTGGCGGAGGTTCAGATACGCAGTATTTT. Protein sequence: CASSPRVGGGSDTQYF.

The sample holds many counts of this clonotype. V is TRBV9 and J is TRBJ2-7; 8 bases map to TRBD2. V shed 0 bases, J shed 3 bases, and the junction held 14 bases outside the gene matches. The length of the CDR3 is 18 residues. Germline lookup yields CDR1 SGDLS and CDR2 YYNGEE. DNA for the CDR3: TGTGCCAGCAGCGTAGAGGATAGCGGGACCAATACAGTCTACGAGCAGTACGTC. This codes for CASSVEDSGTNTVYEQYV.

J is TRBJ2-3 and V is TRBV7-9; tentatively, D is TRBD1 (6 bases). Germline lookup yields CDR1 SEHNR and CDR2 FQNEAQ (reference sequence). V was shortened by 1 base and J by 3 bases, with 20 bases between the two germline ends. The CDR3 is 18 residues long. The CDR3 here is CASSLERGFSSRTDTQYF. The DNA for the CDR3 is TGTGCCAGCAGCTTAGAAAGGGGGTTTTCTAGTCGAACAGATACGCAGTATTTT.

This chain joins TRBV20-1 and TRBJ2-3; TRBD1 aligns across 7 bases. CDR1 is DFQATT and CDR2 is SNEGSKA in the germline V gene (reference sequence). V shed 5 bases, J shed 2 bases, and the junction held 10 bases outside the gene matches. There are 15 residues in the CDR3. The DNA for the CDR3 is TGCAGTGCTCCATCCTCGCAGGGGGTCACAGATACGCAGTATTTT. This sequence encodes CSAPSSQGVTDTQYF.

This clonotype was seen at least ten times. The chain combines TRBV2 with TRBJ2-2; 10 positions match TRBD1. The CDR3 is 14 amino acids. Germline lookup yields CDR1 SNHLY and CDR2 FYNNEI. V shed 8 bases, J shed 5 bases, and the junction held 5 bases outside the gene matches. This CDR3 reads CASCGQGVTGELFF. The CDR3 bases are TGTGCCAGCTGCGGACAGGGGGTAACCGGGGAGCTGTTTTTT.

The chain employs TRBV28 and TRBJ2-5; 8 positions agree with TRBD1. The tail of the sequence fits TRBJ2-7 better, so the J call may be wrong. The CDR3 totals 14 residues. Germline values: CDR1 MDHEN, CDR2 SYDVKM. CDR3 DNA: TGTGCCAGCAGTCCCCCTGACAGGGGTCACGAGCAGTACTTC. Translated, it gives CASSPPDRGHEQYF.

In this sample, this clonotype turned up a few times. This chain connects TRBV10-1 to TRBJ2-1; 12 bases line up with TRBD2. The trim removed 6 bases at V and 8 bases at J, leaving 5 bases unmatched. From germline, CDR1 is WNHNN and CDR2 SYGVQD (reference sequence). This CDR3 comprises 14 residues. The CDR3 DNA is TGCGCCAGCAGCCCTAGCGGGGGGGTCTATGAGCAGTTCTTC. This encodes CASSPSGGVYEQFF.

In this sample, this clonotype turned up once. The V gene is TRBV20-1, the J gene TRBJ2-7; a weak D match, TRBD2 (6 bases). CDR3 length: 15 residues. Deletions cut 4 bases from V and 5 bases from J, with 21 bases between. Looked up from germline, CDR1 is DFQATT and CDR2 is SNEGSKA (reference sequence). The CDR3 spells CSAINRLVPKNEQYF. Here the CDR3 DNA reads TGCAGTGCTATCAACAGACTAGTTCCGAAGAACGAGCAGTACTTC.

This clonotype has just a few counts. V is TRBV5-1 and J is TRBJ1-1; 7 nucleotides align to TRBD1. The CDR3 is 15 amino acids. After removal of 7 bases from V and 2 bases from J, the junction contained 11 bases not matched to a gene. CDR1 is SGHRS and CDR2 is YFSETQ in the germline V gene. CDR3 sequence (DNA): TGCGCCAGCCGCTCCCGAGGGGGCTCTAACACTGAAGCTTTCTTT. It encodes CASRSRGGSNTEAFF.

The rearrangement joins TRBV28 to TRBJ1-2, with D perhaps TRBD1 (5 bases). Germline CDR1 reads MDHEN; CDR2 reads SYDVKM. Trimming cost V 6 bases and J 0 bases, with 14 bases left between them. CDR3 length: 15 residues. This CDR3 reads CASSHRDAANYGYTF. In DNA form, the CDR3 reads TGTGCCAGCAGCCACCGGGACGCAGCTAACTATGGCTACACCTTC.

This clonotype was observed once. The chain joins TRBV7-9 to TRBJ2-3; D gene ambiguous. Germline V lookup: CDR1 SEHNR, CDR2 FQNEAQ (reference sequence). V was trimmed by 7 bases and J by 0 bases, leaving 14 bases between them. The CDR3 is made up of 15 amino acids. In DNA form, the CDR3 reads TGTGCCAGCACCCAACGGAGCCCTAGCACAGATACGCAGTATTTT. Translated, it gives CASTQRSPSTDTQYF.

CDR3 nucleotide sequence: TGTGCCAGCAGCTTAGTACGGGGGTTAGTAGGGGCCAACGTCCTGACTTTC. The encoded protein is CASSLVRGLVGANVLTF. This chain uses TRBV11-3 with TRBJ2-6; possible D gene TRBD2, 6 bases. This CDR3 region has 17 residues. Germline V gene lookup returns CDR1 SGHNT and CDR2 YENEEA. V dropped 1 base and J dropped 4 bases, with 14 bases sitting between them.

The rearrangement uses TRBV29-1 and TRBJ1-3; D not certain. V was cut by 6 bases and J by 8 bases, with 11 bases left in between. Germline V lookup: CDR1 SQVTM, CDR2 ANQGSEA. The CDR3 has 11 residues. The CDR3 here is CSVAPGDTIYF. The CDR3 nucleotides read TGCAGCGTCGCTCCGGGTGACACCATATATTTT.